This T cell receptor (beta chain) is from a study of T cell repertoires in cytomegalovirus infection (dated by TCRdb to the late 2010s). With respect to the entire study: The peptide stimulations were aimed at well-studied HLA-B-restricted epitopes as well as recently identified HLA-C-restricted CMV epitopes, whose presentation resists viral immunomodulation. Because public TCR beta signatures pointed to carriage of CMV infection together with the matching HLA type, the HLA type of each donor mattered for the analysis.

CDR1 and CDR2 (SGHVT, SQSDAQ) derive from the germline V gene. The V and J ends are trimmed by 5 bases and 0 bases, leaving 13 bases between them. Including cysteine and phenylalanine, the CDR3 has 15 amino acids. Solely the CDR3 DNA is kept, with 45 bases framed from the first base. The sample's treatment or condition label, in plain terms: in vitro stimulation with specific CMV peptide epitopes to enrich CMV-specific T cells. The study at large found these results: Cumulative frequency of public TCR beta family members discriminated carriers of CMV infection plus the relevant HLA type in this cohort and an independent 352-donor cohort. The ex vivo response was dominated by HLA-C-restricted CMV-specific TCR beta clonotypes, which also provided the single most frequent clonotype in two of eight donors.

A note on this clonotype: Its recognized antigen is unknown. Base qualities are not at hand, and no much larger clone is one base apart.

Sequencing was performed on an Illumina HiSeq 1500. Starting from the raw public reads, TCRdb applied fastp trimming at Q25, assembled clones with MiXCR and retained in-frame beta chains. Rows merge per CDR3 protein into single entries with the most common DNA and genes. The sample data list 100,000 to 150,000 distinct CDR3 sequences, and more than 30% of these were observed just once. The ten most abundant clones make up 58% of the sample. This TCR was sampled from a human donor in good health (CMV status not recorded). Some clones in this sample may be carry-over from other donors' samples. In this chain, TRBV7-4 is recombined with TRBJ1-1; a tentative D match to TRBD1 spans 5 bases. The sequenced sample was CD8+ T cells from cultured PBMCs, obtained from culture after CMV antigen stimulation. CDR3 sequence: CASSPPAGVNTEAFF. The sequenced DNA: TGTGCCAGCAGCCCCCCGGCGGGGGTGAACACTGAAGCTTTCTTT.